This T cell receptor (beta chain) appears in the sequencing data of a study of blood T cell repertoires in COVID-19. Looking at the study overall: PBMCs, B-cell-depleted T cells, or T cells were the source of the cDNA or gDNA that made up the material.

Data came from immunoSEQ multiplex PCR; TCRdb stores just in-frame clones and leaves some out. Of some 240,000 clones in the sample, approximately 84% were seen once. This clonotype originated in a middle-aged woman with acute COVID-19. Sample: PBMCs or T cells enriched from blood (not recorded which).

The CDR3 bases are TGTGCCAGCAGTGAGACTAGCGGGCGATGGTACGAGCAGTACTTC. This translates into CASSETSGRWYEQYF. The rearrangement uses TRBV2 and TRBJ2-7, with TRBD2 identical over 10 bases. In germline, CDR1 is SNHLY, CDR2 FYNNEI. CDR3 length: 15 residues. V lost 3 bases and J lost 4; bases outside the gene matches: 6.